This TCR beta chain was captured by sequencing in a study of blood T cell repertoires in COVID-19. In the study overall: Sites in the United States, Italy and Spain provided acute and convalescent COVID-19 samples. The analysed material was cDNA or gDNA that came from T cells, B-cell-depleted T cells, or PBMCs.

Germline V lookup: CDR1 SNHLY, CDR2 FYNNEI. The length of the CDR3 is 11 residues. The V and J ends lost 11 bases and 4 bases, in that order; junction bases with no gene match: 4. Authors' data handling: Estimates of nucleated cell counts were drawn from the amplification of reference gene primers. Sequencing was performed with immunoSEQ multiplex PCR; in TCRdb, only in-frame clones are kept and a portion is missing. The DNA was the basis for D and trimming; V, J and clone size are from that table. The sample contains tens of thousands of clones, about nine tenths of which appear only once. V usage is TRBV2 and J usage is TRBJ2-5, with TRBD2 matching 7 bases. Material for sequencing was peripheral blood. The clonotype comes from a human donor with acute or convalescent COVID-19. The donor label of this sample is uncertain. Here the CDR3 reads CASGGRETQYF. CDR3 sequence (DNA): TGTGCCTCCGGGGGGAGAGAGACCCAGTACTTC.